The subject of this entry is one T cell receptor beta chain. Its antigen is unknown. It was at deep level that the assay was run. Original methodology: Junction-only immunoSEQ data arrived without quality scores, meaning filtering differed. Libraries were prepared by immunoSEQ multiplex PCR; TCRdb keeps only in-frame clonotypes and omits some of them. V and J calls plus clone size are reproduced from that table; the DNA served to infer D and trimming. This repertoire shows around 550,000 clones, roughly 96% found once; its top ten account for 0.11%. The CDR3 runs to 15 residues. Germline-derived CDR1 and CDR2 are SQVTM and ANQGSEA. Trimming stripped 5 bases from V and 0 bases from J, with 11 bases between. The data belong to a study of shared clonotypes between healthy human individuals. Study results and caveats: Non-shared clonotypes had lower generation probabilities than clonotypes shared by all four sorted-subset donors.

Terminally differentiated effector memory CD45RA+ cells were excluded from the naive CD8 cells, which were CD45RO-negative and positively selected for CCR7. The gene calls are TRBV29-1 and TRBJ2-6; tentative D call: TRBD1 (6 bases). The sample taken for sequencing was naive CD8+ T cells sorted from blood. The receptor was derived from a woman in her 30s in good health. As DNA, the CDR3 is TGCAGCGTTTTGGGGGCCACCTCTGGGGCCAACGTCCTGACTTTC. Translated: CSVLGATSGANVLTF.